This TCR beta chain was identified during a study of human T cells and chemical hapten exposure. Library construction involved attaching unique molecular identifiers to individual cDNA molecules, which allowed quantitative, reproducible TCR counting. MiXCR, run by TCRdb on the RACE reads, gives a single entry per CDR3 protein. This sample carries around 53,000 distinct CDR3 sequences, 9.3% of them seen once, and the ten largest clones take roughly 4.1%. Time point indicated: patch test 1, 2 weeks after DPC sensitization. The treatment is: therapeutic diphenylcyclopropenone sensitization with weekly scalp DPC. Samples of blood were obtained prior to the application of each patch test. The study extracted total RNA from unfractionated whole blood. The sequence was collected from a woman in her forties or fifties with alopecia areata. Some clones in this sample may be carry-over from other donors' samples. The sample consisted of whole blood, taken in connection with sensitization to the hapten diphenylcyclopropenone (DPC).

The chain's CDR3 is CASSRDTPSNTGELFF. CDR3 in DNA: TGTGCCAGTAGCCGGGACACCCCTTCGAACACCGGGGAGCTGTTTTTT. The J gene is TRBJ2-2, the V gene TRBV19; D might be TRBD1 (6 bases). This CDR3 spans 16 amino acids. The germline gives CDR1 LNHDA, CDR2 SQIVND (reference sequence). Trimming took 6 bases from V and 0 from J, leaving 14 bases between them.